A single sample gave rise to the 8 T cell receptor beta chains below, sequenced in a study of blood T cell repertoires in COVID-19. The table came from immunoSEQ multiplex PCR; TCRdb's copy has only in-frame clones and leaves some out. Of some 140,000 clones in the sample, 79% were seen once. Material for sequencing was peripheral blood. The source of these receptors is a man between 60 and 75 years old with acute or convalescent COVID-19.

The chain combines TRBV6-6 with TRBJ1-5, with a tentative D call TRBD1 (5 bases). The V end lost 4 bases, the J end lost 3 bases, and 10 bases lay between the germline ends. This CDR3 region has 14 residues. Germline CDR1 is MNHNY and CDR2 is SVGAGI (reference sequence). This CDR3 reads CASSSSGINQPQHF. The CDR3 DNA reads as TGTGCCAGCAGTTCTTCAGGGATCAATCAGCCCCAGCATTTT.

The chain recombines TRBV6-6 with TRBJ1-5; 7 bases are a match to TRBD1. There are 14 residues in the CDR3. The V gene's germline CDR1 is MNHNY and CDR2 SVGAGI (reference sequence). V shed 5 bases, J shed 3 bases, and the junction held 4 bases outside the gene matches. The CDR3 DNA follows: TGTGCCAGCAGTCCCAGGGGGGACAATCAGCCCCAGCATTTT. It codes for CASSPRGDNQPQHF.

This sequence joins TRBV4-2 and TRBJ2-5; no clear D gene. The germline V and J ends were trimmed by 1 base and 4 bases, with 7 bases remaining between them. The CDR3 consists of 13 residues. Germline assignment: CDR1 LGHNA and CDR2 YNFKEQ. CDR3 residues: CASSQGPRETQYF. DNA for the CDR3: TGTGCCAGCAGCCAAGGCCCGCGAGAGACCCAGTACTTC.

V usage is TRBV6-5 and J usage is TRBJ1-2, with D hard to call. The CDR3 runs to 15 residues. CDR1 MNHEY and CDR2 SVGAGI come from the germline V gene. Trimming removed 0 bases at V and 5 bases at J, with 13 bases between. The CDR3 region is CASSYSPKTGYGYTF. In DNA form, the CDR3 reads TGTGCCAGCAGTTACTCTCCCAAGACTGGGTATGGCTACACCTTC.

This chain connects TRBV2 to TRBJ2-5, with a weak D call TRBD2 (6 bases). The CDR3 spans 13 residues. Germline V gene data show CDR1 as SNHLY and CDR2 as FYNNEI. V was shortened by 7 bases and J by 4 bases, with 13 bases between the two germline ends. CDR3 region: CASKRERLETQYF. DNA of the CDR3: TGTGCCAGCAAACGGGAGAGGTTAGAGACCCAGTACTTC.

The sample holds one count of this clone. V is TRBV9 and J is TRBJ1-3; weak D call: TRBD1 (6 bases). V shed 1 base and J shed 3 bases, with 14 bases lying between them. The CDR3 sequence is 16 residues long. Germline V gene lookup returns CDR1 SGDLS and CDR2 YYNGEE. The CDR3 is CASSVSGGGVGNTIYF. The CDR3 DNA is TGTGCCAGCAGCGTAAGCGGGGGGGGCGTTGGAAACACCATATATTTT. Complete variable domain (other parts from reference TRBV9 and TRBJ1-3): DSGVTQTPKHLITATGQRVTLRCSPRSGDLSVYWYQQSLDQGLQFLIQYYNGEERAKGNILERFSAQQFPDLHSELNLSSLELGDSALYFCASSVSGGGVGNTIYFGEGSWLTVV.

The chain recombines TRBV18 with TRBJ1-6; TRBD1 matches 10 bases. The CDR3 runs to 16 residues. Germline-derived CDR1 and CDR2 are KGHSH and LQKENI. J was trimmed by 9 bases and V by 6 bases; bases with no gene match: 11. CDR3 sequence (DNA): TGTGCCAGCTCCTCTTCTATTGGACAGGGGGGTTCACCCCTCCACTTT. Amino acids: CASSSSIGQGGSPLHF.

The chain carries TRBV28 and TRBJ2-1, with 9 bases identical to TRBD2. Trimming took 5 bases from V and 4 from J; bases not matched to a gene: 12. Germline V CDR1 and CDR2: MDHEN, SYDVKM. The length of the CDR3 is 17 residues. DNA of the CDR3: TGTGCCAGCAGTCCGCTCGCGTCTAGCGGGGCTTACAATGAGCAGTTCTTC. Translated: CASSPLASSGAYNEQFF.